This passage covers 10 T cell receptor beta chains from one sample sequenced in a study of blood T cell repertoires in COVID-19. This table comes from immunoSEQ multiplex PCR, and its TCRdb copy is limited to in-frame clones, with some not included. The table records around 270,000 clones, 84% of them present only once. The source material was peripheral blood. The receptors come from a woman between 35 and 50 years old who had recovered from COVID-19.

This clone appeared a single time. One end of the junction is discordant with germline, which a read error may explain. CDR3 in amino acids: CASSVGQGRAFF. In DNA, the CDR3 is TGTGCCAGCAGCGTAGGACAGGGGCGAGCTTTCTTT. This chain joins TRBV13 and TRBJ1-1, with 9 bases that match TRBD1. The CDR3 covers 12 residues. Per the germline V gene, CDR1 is PRHDT and CDR2 is FYEKMQ (reference sequence).

The gene calls are TRBV27 and TRBJ2-2, with 7 bases aligning to TRBD2. This CDR3 is 14 amino acids long. The trim removed 6 bases at V and 5 bases at J, leaving 6 bases unmatched. CDR1 and CDR2 (germline): MNHEY, SMNVEV (reference sequence). Here the CDR3 DNA reads TGTGCCAGCAGGGGTCGGGGGGAGACCGGGGAGCTGTTTTTT. This codes for CASRGRGETGELFF.

The chain is built from TRBV7-2 and TRBJ2-7; the match to TRBD1 covers 7 bases. Germline V lookup: CDR1 SGHTA, CDR2 FQGNSA. The CDR3 spans 14 residues. The ends lost 6 bases at V and 0 bases at J; junction bases unmatched: 5. Here the CDR3 reads CASRPGQISYEQYF. The CDR3 bases are TGTGCCAGCAGACCGGGACAGATCTCCTACGAGCAGTACTTC.

The chain has TRBV3-1 (or the pseudogene TRBV3-2) and TRBJ2-3; D ambiguous. Germline CDR1 reads LGHDT; CDR2 reads YNNKEL (reference sequence). CDR3 size: 14 residues. Trimming cost V 0 bases and J 3 bases, with 7 bases left between them. CDR3 protein: CASSQEPGTDTQYF. CDR3 bases: TGTGCCAGCAGCCAAGAACCCGGGACAGATACGCAGTATTTT.

This chain connects TRBV19 to TRBJ1-1, with TRBD1 as a possible D gene (6 bases). This CDR3 comprises 14 residues. CDR1 is LNHDA, CDR2 SQIVND, per germline (reference sequence). Trimming took off 5 bases at V and 4 bases at J, with 14 bases between the two ends. The DNA of the CDR3 is TGTGCCAGTAGTCTCAAGACAGGTTTCACTGAAGCTTTCTTT. Encoded protein: CASSLKTGFTEAFF.

This chain uses TRBV11-2 with TRBJ2-2, with D possibly TRBD2 on 6 matching bases. Germline CDR1 SGHAT, CDR2 FQNNGV. V shed 3 bases and J shed 5 bases, with 16 bases lying between them. The CDR3 contains 16 residues. CDR3 nucleotides: TGTGCCAGCAGCTTGGGGGACTTTATATTTACCGGGGAGCTGTTTTTT. This translates into CASSLGDFIFTGELFF.

V gene TRBV7-2 combines with J gene TRBJ2-1; D unclear. CDR1 and CDR2 from the germline V gene are SGHTA and FQGNSA. CDR3 length: 13 residues. With 3 bases removed from V and 2 bases from J, the gap between germline ends came to 5 bases. This chain's CDR3 is CASSLAAYNEQFF. The DNA of the CDR3 is TGTGCCAGCAGCTTGGCGGCCTACAATGAGCAGTTCTTC.

The rearrangement uses TRBV6-6 and TRBJ1-6; 9 bases are a match to TRBD1. The CDR3 has 13 residues. Trimming at V came to 9 bases and at J to 5 bases, leaving 2 bases not matched to a gene. Per the germline V gene, CDR1 is MNHNY and CDR2 is SVGAGI (reference sequence). DNA of the CDR3: TGTGCCAGTCGGGACAGGGATAATTCACCCCTCCACTTT. Translated: CASRDRDNSPLHF.

This clone came up once. One end of the junction is discordant with germline, which a read error may explain. The gene calls are TRBV28 and TRBJ2-3; 8 bases are shared with TRBD2. This CDR3 is 11 amino acids long. Germline V gene data show CDR1 as MDHEN and CDR2 as SYDVKM. CDR3 residues: CASRDGGGRNF. CDR3 in DNA: TGTGCCAGCAGGGACGGCGGGGGGAGGAATTTT.

The V gene is TRBV28, the J gene TRBJ1-5, with a weak D call TRBD1 (5 bases). The CDR3 sequence is 15 residues long. CDR1 is MDHEN and CDR2 is SYDVKM in the germline V gene. V dropped 4 bases and J dropped 6 bases, with 16 bases sitting between them. The CDR3 is CASSSPGEQGQPQHF. The CDR3 nucleotides are TGTGCCAGCAGTTCTCCGGGGGAACAAGGTCAGCCCCAGCATTTT. Looking up the rest from reference TRBV28 and TRBJ1-5 gives the full variable domain: DVKVTQSSRYLVKRTGEKVFLECVQDMDHENMFWYRQDPGLGLRLIYFSYDVKMKEKGDIPEGYSVSREKKERFSLILESASTNQTSMYLCASSSPGEQGQPQHFGDGTRLSIL.